This section outlines one TCR beta chain sequence together with its context. The entry originates in a study of shared clonotypes between healthy human individuals. Assay used: immunoSEQ multiplex PCR; TCRdb lists only in-frame clones, some missing. Among under 2.5 million clones listed, around 93% were seen once. V was trimmed by 2 bases and J by 0 bases, leaving 11 bases between them. The V gene's germline CDR1 is MNHNS and CDR2 SASEGT. The CDR3 length is 15 residues. The V and J genes are TRBV6-1 and TRBJ2-7; no clear D. Sequencing used naive CD4+ T cells from PBMCs. Subset here: CD45RA+ positively selected. This sequence was found in a man between 18 and 35 years old in good health. Some clones in this sample may be carry-over from other donors' samples. CDR3 amino acids: CASSEPSRNSYEQYF. The CDR3 nucleotides read TGTGCCAGCAGTGAACCCAGCAGGAACTCCTACGAGCAGTACTTC.